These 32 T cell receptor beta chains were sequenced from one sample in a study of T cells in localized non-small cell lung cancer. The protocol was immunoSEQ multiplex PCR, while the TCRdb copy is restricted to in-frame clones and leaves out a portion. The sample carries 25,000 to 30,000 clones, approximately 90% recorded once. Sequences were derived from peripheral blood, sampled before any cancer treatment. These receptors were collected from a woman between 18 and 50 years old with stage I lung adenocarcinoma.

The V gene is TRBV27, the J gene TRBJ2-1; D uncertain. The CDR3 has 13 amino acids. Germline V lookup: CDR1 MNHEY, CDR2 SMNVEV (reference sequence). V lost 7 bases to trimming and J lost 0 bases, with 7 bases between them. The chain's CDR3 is CASMAGSYNEQFF. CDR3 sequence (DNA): TGTGCCAGCATGGCTGGCTCCTACAATGAGCAGTTCTTC.

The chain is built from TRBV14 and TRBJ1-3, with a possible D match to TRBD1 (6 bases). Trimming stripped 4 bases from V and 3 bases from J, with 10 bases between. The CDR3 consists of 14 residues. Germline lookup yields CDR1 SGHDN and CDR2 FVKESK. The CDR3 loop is CASSPRGFGNTIYF. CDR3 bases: TGTGCCAGCAGCCCCAGGGGATTTGGAAACACCATATATTTT.

CDR3 nucleotide sequence: TGTGCCAGCAGTTACTCCATCAGCGACAGTCAAGAGACCCAGTACTTC. Encoded protein: CASSYSISDSQETQYF. The chain couples TRBV6-5 to TRBJ2-5; possible D gene TRBD1, 5 bases. V was trimmed by 0 bases and J by 2 bases, leaving 13 bases between them. Per the germline V gene, CDR1 is MNHEY and CDR2 is SVGAGI. This CDR3 comprises 16 residues.

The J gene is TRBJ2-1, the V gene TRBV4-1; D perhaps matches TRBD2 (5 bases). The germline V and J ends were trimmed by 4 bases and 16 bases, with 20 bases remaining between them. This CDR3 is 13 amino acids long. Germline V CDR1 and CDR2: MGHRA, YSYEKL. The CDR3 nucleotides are TGCGCCAGCAGCCTCCCCGGAGGTAGTGGTCTCTTCTTC. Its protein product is CASSLPGGSGLFF.

The CDR3, as DNA: TGTGCCAGCAGTGTATACCGGGACAGCTCCTACGAGCAGTACTTC. It translates to CASSVYRDSSYEQYF. This chain joins TRBV6-1 and TRBJ2-7; TRBD1 agrees at 7 bases. The V and J ends lost 4 bases and 0 bases, in that order; junction bases with no gene match: 6. There are 15 residues in the CDR3. Germline loops: CDR1 MNHNS, CDR2 SASEGT.

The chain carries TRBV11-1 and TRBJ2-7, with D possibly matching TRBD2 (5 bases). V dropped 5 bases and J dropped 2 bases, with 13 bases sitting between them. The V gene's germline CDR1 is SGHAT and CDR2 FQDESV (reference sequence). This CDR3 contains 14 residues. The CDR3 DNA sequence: TGTGCCAGCAGCCGGCGGGCGGACCCCTACGAGCAGTACTTC. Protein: CASSRRADPYEQYF.

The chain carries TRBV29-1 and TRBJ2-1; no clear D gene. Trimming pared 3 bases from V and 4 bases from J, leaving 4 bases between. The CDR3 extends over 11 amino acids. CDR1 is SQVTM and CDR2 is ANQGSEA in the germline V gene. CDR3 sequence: CSVDRYNEQFF. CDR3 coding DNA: TGCAGCGTTGACAGGTACAATGAGCAGTTCTTC.

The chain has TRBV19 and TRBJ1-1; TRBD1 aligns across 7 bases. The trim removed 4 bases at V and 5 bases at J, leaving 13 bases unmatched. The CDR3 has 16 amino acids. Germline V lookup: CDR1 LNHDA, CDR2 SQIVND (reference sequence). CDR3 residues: CASSTRFEGGKTEAFF. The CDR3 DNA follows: TGTGCCAGTAGTACTCGCTTTGAAGGGGGCAAAACTGAAGCTTTCTTT. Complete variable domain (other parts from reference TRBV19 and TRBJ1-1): DGGITQSPKYLFRKEGQNVTLSCEQNLNHDAMYWYRQDPGQGLRLIYYSQIVNDFQKGDIAEGYSVSREKKESFPLTVTSAQKNPTAFYLCASSTRFEGGKTEAFFGQGTRLTVV.

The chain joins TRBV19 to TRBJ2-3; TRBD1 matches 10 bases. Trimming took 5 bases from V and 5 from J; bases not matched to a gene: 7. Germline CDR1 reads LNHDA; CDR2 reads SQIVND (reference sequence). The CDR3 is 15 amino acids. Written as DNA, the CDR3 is TGTGCCAGTAGTCCAAGACAGGGGGCGGGAGATACGCAGTATTTT. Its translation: CASSPRQGAGDTQYF.

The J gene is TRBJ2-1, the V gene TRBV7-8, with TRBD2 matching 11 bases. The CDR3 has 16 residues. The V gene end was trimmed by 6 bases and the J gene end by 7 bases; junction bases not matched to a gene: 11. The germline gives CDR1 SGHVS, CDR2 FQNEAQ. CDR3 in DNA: TGTGCCAGCAGTTTAAGAAGACTAGCGGGACCTAATGAGCAGTTCTTC. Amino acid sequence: CASSLRRLAGPNEQFF.

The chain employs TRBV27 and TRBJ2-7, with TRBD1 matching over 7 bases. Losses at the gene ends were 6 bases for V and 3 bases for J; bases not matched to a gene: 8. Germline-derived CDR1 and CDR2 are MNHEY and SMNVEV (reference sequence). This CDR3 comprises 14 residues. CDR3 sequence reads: CASRGTGADYEQYF. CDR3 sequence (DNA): TGTGCCAGCAGGGGAACAGGGGCCGACTACGAGCAGTACTTC.

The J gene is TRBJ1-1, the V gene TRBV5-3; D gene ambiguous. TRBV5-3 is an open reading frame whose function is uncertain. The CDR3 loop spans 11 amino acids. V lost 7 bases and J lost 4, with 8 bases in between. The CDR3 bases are TGTGCCAGATTTAGCTCCACTGAAGCTTTCTTT. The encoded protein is CARFSSTEAFF.

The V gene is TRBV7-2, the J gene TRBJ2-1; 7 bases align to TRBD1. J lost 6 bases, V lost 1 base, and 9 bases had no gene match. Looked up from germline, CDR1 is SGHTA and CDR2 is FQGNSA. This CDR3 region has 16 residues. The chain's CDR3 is CASSLETQGIRNEQFF. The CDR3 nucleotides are TGTGCCAGCAGCTTAGAAACACAGGGGATCCGCAATGAGCAGTTCTTC.

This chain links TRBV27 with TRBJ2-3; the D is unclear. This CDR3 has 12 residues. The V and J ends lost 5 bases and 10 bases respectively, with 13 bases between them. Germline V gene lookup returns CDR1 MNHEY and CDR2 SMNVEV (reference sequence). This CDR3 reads CASSPSVAPQYF. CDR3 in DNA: TGTGCCAGCAGTCCCTCAGTCGCTCCGCAGTATTTT.

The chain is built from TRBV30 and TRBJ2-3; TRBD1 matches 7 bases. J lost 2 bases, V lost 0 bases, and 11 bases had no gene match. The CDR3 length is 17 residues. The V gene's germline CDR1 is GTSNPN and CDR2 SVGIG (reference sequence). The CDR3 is CAWSVFGARGTTDTQYF. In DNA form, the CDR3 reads TGTGCCTGGAGTGTATTTGGGGCCAGGGGGACCACAGATACGCAGTATTTT.

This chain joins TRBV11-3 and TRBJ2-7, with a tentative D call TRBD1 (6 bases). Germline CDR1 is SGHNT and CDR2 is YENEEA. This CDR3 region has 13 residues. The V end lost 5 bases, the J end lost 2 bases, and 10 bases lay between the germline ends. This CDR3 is CASSTDRTYEQYF. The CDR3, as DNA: TGTGCCAGCAGCACGGACAGAACCTACGAGCAGTACTTC. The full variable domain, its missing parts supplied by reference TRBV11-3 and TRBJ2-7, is EAGVVQSPRYKIIEKKQPVAFWCNPISGHNTLYWYLQNLGQGPELLIRYENEEAVDDSQLPKDRFSAERLKGVDSTLKIQPAELGDSAVYLCASSTDRTYEQYFGPGTRLTVT.

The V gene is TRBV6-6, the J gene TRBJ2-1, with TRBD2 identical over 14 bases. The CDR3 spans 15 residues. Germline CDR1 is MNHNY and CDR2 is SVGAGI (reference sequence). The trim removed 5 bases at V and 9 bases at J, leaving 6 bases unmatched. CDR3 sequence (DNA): TGTGCCAGCAGTACAGGGACTAGCGGGAGCGGTGAGCAGTTCTTC. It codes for CASSTGTSGSGEQFF.

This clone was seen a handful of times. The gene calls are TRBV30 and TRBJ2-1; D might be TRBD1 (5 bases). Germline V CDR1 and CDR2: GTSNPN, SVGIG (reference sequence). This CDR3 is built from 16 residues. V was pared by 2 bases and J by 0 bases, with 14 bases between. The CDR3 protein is CAWSFTGLSSYNEQFF. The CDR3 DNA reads TGTGCCTGGAGTTTTACAGGCCTGAGCTCCTACAATGAGCAGTTCTTC.

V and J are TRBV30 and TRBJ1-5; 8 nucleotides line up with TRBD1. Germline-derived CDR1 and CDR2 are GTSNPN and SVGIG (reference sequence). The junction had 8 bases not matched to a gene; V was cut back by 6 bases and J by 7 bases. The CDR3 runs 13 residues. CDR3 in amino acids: CACARTGRQPQHF. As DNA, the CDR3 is TGTGCCTGCGCCCGGACAGGGAGACAGCCCCAGCATTTT.

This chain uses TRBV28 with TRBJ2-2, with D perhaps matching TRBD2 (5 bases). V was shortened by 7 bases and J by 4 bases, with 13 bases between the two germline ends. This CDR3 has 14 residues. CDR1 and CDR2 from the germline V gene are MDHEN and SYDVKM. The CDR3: CASNKGASTGELFF. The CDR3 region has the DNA TGTGCCAGCAACAAGGGAGCAAGCACCGGGGAGCTGTTTTTT.

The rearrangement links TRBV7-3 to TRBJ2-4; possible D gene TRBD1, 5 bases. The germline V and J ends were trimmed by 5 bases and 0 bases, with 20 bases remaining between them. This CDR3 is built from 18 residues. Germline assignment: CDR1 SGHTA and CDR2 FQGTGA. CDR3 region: CASSQGPRAGLAKNIQYF. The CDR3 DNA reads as TGTGCCAGCAGCCAAGGTCCTCGGGCAGGGCTAGCCAAAAACATTCAGTACTTC.

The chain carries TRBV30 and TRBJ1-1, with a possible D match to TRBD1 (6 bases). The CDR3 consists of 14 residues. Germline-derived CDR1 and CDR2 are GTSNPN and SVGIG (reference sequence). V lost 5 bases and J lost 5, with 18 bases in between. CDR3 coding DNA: TGTGCCTGGGAGAGGGGGAGGGAACGGACTGAAGCTTTCTTT. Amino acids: CAWERGRERTEAFF.

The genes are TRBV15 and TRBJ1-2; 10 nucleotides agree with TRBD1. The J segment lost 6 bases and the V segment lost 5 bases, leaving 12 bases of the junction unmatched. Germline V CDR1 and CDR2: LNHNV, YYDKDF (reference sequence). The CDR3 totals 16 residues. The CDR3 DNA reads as TGTGCCACCAGCGCTTACCGGGACAGGGGTGGGAATGGCTACACCTTC. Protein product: CATSAYRDRGGNGYTF.

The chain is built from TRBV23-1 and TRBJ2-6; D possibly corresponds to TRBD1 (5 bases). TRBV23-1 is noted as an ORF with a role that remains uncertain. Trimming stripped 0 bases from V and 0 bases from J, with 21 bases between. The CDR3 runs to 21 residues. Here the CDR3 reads CASSQSGSPGQRSSGANVLTF. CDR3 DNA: TGCGCCAGCAGTCAATCTGGGTCGCCAGGACAAAGGTCCTCTGGGGCCAACGTCCTGACTTTC.

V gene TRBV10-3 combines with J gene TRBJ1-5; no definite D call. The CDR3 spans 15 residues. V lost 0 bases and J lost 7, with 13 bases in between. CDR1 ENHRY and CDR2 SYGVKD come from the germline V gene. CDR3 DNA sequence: TGTGCCATCAGTGAGTCGAGTCGGGGAATACAGCCCCAGCATTTT. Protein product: CAISESSRGIQPQHF.

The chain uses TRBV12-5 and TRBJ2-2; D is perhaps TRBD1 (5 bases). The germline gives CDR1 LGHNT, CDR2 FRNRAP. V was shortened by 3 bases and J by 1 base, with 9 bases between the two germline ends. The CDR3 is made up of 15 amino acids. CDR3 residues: CASGLAQGNTGELFF. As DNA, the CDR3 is TGTGCTAGTGGTTTAGCTCAGGGGAACACCGGGGAGCTGTTTTTT. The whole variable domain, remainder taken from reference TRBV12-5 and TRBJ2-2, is DARVTQTPRHKVTEMGQEVTMRCQPILGHNTVFWYRQTMMQGLELLAYFRNRAPLDDSGMPKDRFSAEMPDATLATLKIQPSEPRDSAVYFCASGLAQGNTGELFFGEGSRLTVL.

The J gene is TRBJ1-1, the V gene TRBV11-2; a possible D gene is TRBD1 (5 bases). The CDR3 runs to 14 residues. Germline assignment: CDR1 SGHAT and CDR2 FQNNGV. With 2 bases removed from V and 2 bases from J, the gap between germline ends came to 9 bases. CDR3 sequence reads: CASSLRTYNTEAFF. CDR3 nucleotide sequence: TGTGCCAGCAGCTTAAGGACATACAACACTGAAGCTTTCTTT.

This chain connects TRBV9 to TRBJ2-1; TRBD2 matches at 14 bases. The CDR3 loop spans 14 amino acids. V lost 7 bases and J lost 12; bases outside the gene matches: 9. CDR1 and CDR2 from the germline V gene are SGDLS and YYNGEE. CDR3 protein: CASDPGLAGERQFF. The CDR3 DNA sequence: TGTGCCAGCGACCCGGGACTAGCGGGAGAAAGGCAGTTCTTC. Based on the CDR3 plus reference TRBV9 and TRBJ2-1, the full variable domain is DSGVTQTPKHLITATGQRVTLRCSPRSGDLSVYWYQQSLDQGLQFLIQYYNGEERAKGNILERFSAQQFPDLHSELNLSSLELGDSALYFCASDPGLAGERQFFGPGTRLTVL.

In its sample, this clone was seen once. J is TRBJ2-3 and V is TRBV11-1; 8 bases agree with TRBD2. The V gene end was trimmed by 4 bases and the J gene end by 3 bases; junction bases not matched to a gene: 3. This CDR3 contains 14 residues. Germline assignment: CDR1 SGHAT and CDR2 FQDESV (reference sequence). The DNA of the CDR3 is TGTGCCAGCAGCTGGAGCGGGAGAACAGATACGCAGTATTTT. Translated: CASSWSGRTDTQYF.

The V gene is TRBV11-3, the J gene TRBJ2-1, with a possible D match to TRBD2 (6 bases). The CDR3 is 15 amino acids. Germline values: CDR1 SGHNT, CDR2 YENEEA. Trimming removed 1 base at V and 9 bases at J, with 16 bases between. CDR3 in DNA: TGTGCCAGCAGCTTAGGAGGCCGGGAGACTGGTGAGCAGTTCTTC. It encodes CASSLGGRETGEQFF.

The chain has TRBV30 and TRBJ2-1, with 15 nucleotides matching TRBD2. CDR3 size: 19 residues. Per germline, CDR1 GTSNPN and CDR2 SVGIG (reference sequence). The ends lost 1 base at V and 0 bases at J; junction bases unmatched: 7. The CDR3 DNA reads TGTGCCTGGAGTGCTGGGACTAGCGGGAGGAGGAGCTCCTACAATGAGCAGTTCTTC. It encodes CAWSAGTSGRRSSYNEQFF.

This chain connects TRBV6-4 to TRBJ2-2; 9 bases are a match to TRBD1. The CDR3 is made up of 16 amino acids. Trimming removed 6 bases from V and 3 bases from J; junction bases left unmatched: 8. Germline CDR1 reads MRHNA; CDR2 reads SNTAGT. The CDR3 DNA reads TGTGCCAGCAGCCGCACAGGGGGCTCTTACACCGGGGAGCTGTTTTTT. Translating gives CASSRTGGSYTGELFF.